These T cell receptor beta chains were read from a single sample in a study of CD8 T cells in Susac syndrome. MiXCR, run by TCRdb on the immunoSEQ multiplex PCR reads, gives a single entry per CDR3 protein. The profile covers under 550,000 distinct CDR3 sequences, with approximately 85% appearing a single time and roughly 0.11% taken by the ten largest. Material for sequencing was CD8+ T cells from PBMCs. The receptors shown here come from a human donor with multiple sclerosis. CDR3s include the opening cysteine and the closing phenylalanine or tryptophan. A D gene is named only where the DNA matches it firmly. Clone sizes are given selectively: once, few, many, or a class where the clone is expanded.

j_gene: TRBJ2-7; d_gene: TRBD1; abundance: -; v_gene: TRBV6-5; CDR3nt: TGTGCCAGCAGTTACTTGGAGGTGGGACAGGCCGACTCCTACGAGCAGTACTTC; CDR3aa: CASSYLEVGQADSYEQYF
j_gene: TRBJ1-1; d_gene: -; abundance: -; v_gene: TRBV12-3/TRBV12-4; CDR3nt: TGTGCCAGCAGTTTATCCGGCAGGGCGAACACTGAAGCTTTCTTT; CDR3aa: CASSLSGRANTEAFF
j_gene: TRBJ1-3; d_gene: -; abundance: -; v_gene: TRBV7-9; CDR3nt: TGTGCCAGCAGCTCCCCGAGACAGGAAAAGCCTGGAAACACCATATATTTT; CDR3aa: CASSSPRQEKPGNTIYF
j_gene: TRBJ2-7; d_gene: -; abundance: -; v_gene: TRBV6-1; CDR3nt: TGTGCCACAACATTCGTGGAACGGGCCGAGCAGTACTTC; CDR3aa: CATTFVERAEQYF
j_gene: TRBJ2-5; d_gene: -; abundance: few; v_gene: TRBV7-3; CDR3nt: TGTGCCAGCAGCTTAATAGGTGGAGAGACCCAGTACTTC; CDR3aa: CASSLIGGETQYF
j_gene: TRBJ2-7; d_gene: -; abundance: few; v_gene: TRBV5-5; CDR3nt: TGTGCCAGCAGCATAGGAGAGTACGAGCAGTACTTC; CDR3aa: CASSIGEYEQYF
j_gene: TRBJ2-3; d_gene: -; abundance: -; v_gene: TRBV10-3; CDR3nt: TGTGCCATCAGTGAATATGGGGGGAAGATCACAGATACGCAGTATTTT; CDR3aa: CAISEYGGKITDTQYF
j_gene: TRBJ2-7; d_gene: -; abundance: -; v_gene: TRBV6-6; CDR3nt: TGTGCCAGCAGTTACGTTTCGGGACCGGGCTACGAGCAGTACTTC; CDR3aa: CASSYVSGPGYEQYF
j_gene: TRBJ2-1; d_gene: -; abundance: -; v_gene: TRBV29-1; CDR3nt: TGCAGCGGGGGAGGGGGAGCTAGCGAGCAGTTCTTC; CDR3aa: CSGGGGASEQFF
j_gene: TRBJ2-1; d_gene: -; abundance: -; v_gene: TRBV15; CDR3nt: TGTGCCACCCTTGATGGGAACCTTAACAATGAGCAGTTCTTC; CDR3aa: CATLDGNLNNEQFF
j_gene: TRBJ1-4; d_gene: -; abundance: -; v_gene: TRBV2; CDR3nt: TGTGCCAGCAGTGAAGGGACAGACGAAAAACTGTTTTTT; CDR3aa: CASSEGTDEKLFF
j_gene: TRBJ1-1; d_gene: -; abundance: -; v_gene: TRBV5-4; CDR3nt: TGTGCCAGCAGCTTGACGAAGGGAACCCCTGAAGCTTTCTTT; CDR3aa: CASSLTKGTPEAFF
j_gene: TRBJ2-3; d_gene: -; abundance: -; v_gene: TRBV28; CDR3nt: TGTGCCAGCAGGGACTTAACTAGCACAGATACGCAGTATTTT; CDR3aa: CASRDLTSTDTQYF
j_gene: TRBJ1-2; d_gene: TRBD1; abundance: -; v_gene: TRBV30; CDR3nt: TGTGCCTGGAACACCGGGACAGGCTATGGCTACACCTTC; CDR3aa: CAWNTGTGYGYTF
j_gene: TRBJ2-1; d_gene: TRBD2; abundance: -; v_gene: TRBV6-5; CDR3nt: TGTGCCAGTCGATTAGCGGGGGGGCCTGAGCAGTTCTTC; CDR3aa: CASRLAGGPEQFF
j_gene: TRBJ1-5; d_gene: -; abundance: -; v_gene: TRBV28; CDR3nt: TGTGCCAGCAGTCCAGAGGGGGGGACTTTTCAGCCCCAGCATTTT; CDR3aa: CASSPEGGTFQPQHF
j_gene: TRBJ2-3; d_gene: -; abundance: few; v_gene: TRBV10-3; CDR3nt: TGTGCCATCACCGACCCCCCCCGCCACACAGATACGCAGTATTTT; CDR3aa: CAITDPPRHTDTQYF
j_gene: TRBJ2-7; d_gene: -; abundance: once; v_gene: TRBV27; CDR3nt: TGTGCCAGCAGTTTACACGGTGGCAGATCCTACGAGCAGTACTTC; CDR3aa: CASSLHGGRSYEQYF
j_gene: TRBJ2-1; d_gene: TRBD1; abundance: -; v_gene: TRBV11-2; CDR3nt: TGTGCCAGCAGCTTAGGCGGGACAGGGTGGAATGAGCAGTTCTTC; CDR3aa: CASSLGGTGWNEQFF
j_gene: TRBJ2-1; d_gene: -; abundance: -; v_gene: TRBV20-1; CDR3nt: TGCAGTGCTAGAGGCATAGGGAGCTCCTACAATGAGCAGTTCTTC; CDR3aa: CSARGIGSSYNEQFF
j_gene: TRBJ2-7; d_gene: -; abundance: -; v_gene: TRBV9; CDR3nt: TGTGCCAGCAGCGATGGGGGAACGACGATGCAGTACTTC; CDR3aa: CASSDGGTTMQYF
j_gene: TRBJ2-1; d_gene: TRBD2; abundance: -; v_gene: TRBV19; CDR3nt: TGTGCCAGTAGTATAGTTGGACTAGCGAGCGATGAGCAGTTCTTC; CDR3aa: CASSIVGLASDEQFF